A selection of T cell receptor beta chains follows, all from one sample in a study of blood T cells in healthy people across ages. TCRdb re-called the 5' RACE reads through MiXCR, storing one row per CDR3 protein. This table has about a million distinct CDR3 sequences, roughly 51% appearing once. Sequencing was performed on blood. The receptors derive from a woman between 55 and 75 years old in good health. CDR3s include the opening cysteine and the closing phenylalanine or tryptophan. A D gene is named only where the DNA matches it firmly. Size is omitted from some rows. Given values are once, few, many or a class for expanded clones.

TRBD2 | TRBJ2-5 | few | TRBV5-6 | CASSLVRELKETQYF | TGTGCCAGCAGCTTGGTGCGGGAGCTGAAAGAGACCCAGTACTTC
TRBD2 | TRBJ2-7 | - | TRBV20-1 | CSAGPGGVSEQYF | TGCAGTGCTGGGCCGGGGGGGGTGAGCGAGCAGTACTTC
- | TRBJ2-6 | few | TRBV9 | CASSEERHSGANVLTF | TGTGCCAGCAGCGAGGAACGGCACTCTGGGGCCAACGTCCTGACTTTC
- | TRBJ2-3 | once | TRBV21-1 | CASSKGPSSTDTQYF | TGTGCCAGCAGCAAGGGCCCTTCCAGCACAGATACGCAGTATTTT
TRBD1 | TRBJ2-7 | few | TRBV27 | CASRRQGGAYEQYF | TGTGCCAGCAGGCGACAGGGGGGAGCCTACGAGCAGTACTTC
- | TRBJ1-3 | - | TRBV29-1 | CSAAWGTGNTIYF | TGCAGCGCCGCGTGGGGGACTGGAAACACCATATATTTT
- | TRBJ2-5 | once | TRBV29-1 | CSVGLGQYQETRYF | TGCAGCGTTGGACTCGGACAGTACCAAGAGACCCGGTACTTC
- | TRBJ2-7 | - | TRBV29-1 | CSVDTRSSYNEQYF | TGCAGCGTCGACACCCGGAGCTCCTACAATGAGCAGTACTTC
TRBD1 | TRBJ2-7 | - | TRBV20-1 | CSARETGEFAYEQYF | TGCAGTGCTAGAGAGACAGGGGAGTTCGCCTACGAGCAGTACTTC
- | TRBJ2-7 | - | TRBV4-2 | CASSQEGSEQYF | TGTGCCAGCAGCCAAGAGGGCTCCGAGCAGTACTTC
- | TRBJ2-5 | few | TRBV20-1 | CSARDWAAPQETQYF | TGCAGTGCTAGAGATTGGGCAGCCCCACAAGAGACCCAGTACTTC
TRBD2 | TRBJ2-5 | - | TRBV30 | CAWTAGAGETQYF | TGTGCCTGGACGGCGGGAGCCGGCGAGACCCAGTACTTC
- | TRBJ2-7 | - | TRBV27 | CASSPTRGNLYEQYF | TGTGCCAGCAGTCCAACTAGAGGGAATCTCTACGAGCAGTACTTC
- | TRBJ2-5 | - | TRBV6-6 | CASSYGQHQETQYF | TGTGCCAGCAGTTACGGACAACATCAAGAGACCCAGTACTTC
TRBD2 | TRBJ2-3 | few | TRBV15 | CATSSLTSATTDTQYF | TGTGCCACCAGCTCCCTGACTAGCGCTACCACAGATACGCAGTATTTT
- | TRBJ2-5 | few | TRBV6-1 | CASTAAGTGALGTQYF | TGTGCCAGCACCGCGGCCGGAACAGGAGCCCTAGGGACCCAGTACTTC
- | TRBJ2-5 | - | TRBV3-1 | CASSHMGPGKTQYF | TGTGCCAGCAGCCATATGGGACCAGGAAAAACCCAGTACTTC
- | TRBJ2-7 | - | TRBV2 | CASTGINLWEQYF | TGTGCCAGCACTGGGATCAATTTGTGGGAGCAGTACTTC
TRBD2 | TRBJ2-1 | few | TRBV27 | CASRGLAGGYGEQFF | TGTGCCAGCAGGGGACTAGCGGGAGGGTACGGTGAGCAGTTCTTC
- | TRBJ2-3 | - | TRBV5-4 | CASSLESNTDTQYF | TGTGCCAGCAGCTTGGAGTCTAACACAGATACGCAGTATTTT
TRBD1 | TRBJ2-7 | - | TRBV29-1 | CSVGTGFYEQYF | TGCAGCGTGGGGACAGGCTTCTACGAGCAGTACTTC
TRBD2 | TRBJ2-5 | - | TRBV5-1 | CASRYLAGGVEETQYF | TGCGCCAGCAGATACCTAGCGGGAGGAGTGGAAGAGACCCAGTACTTC
- | TRBJ1-5 | - | TRBV6-6 | CASTRQGDSNQPQHF | TGTGCCAGCACCAGGCAGGGAGATAGCAATCAGCCCCAGCATTTT
TRBD1 | TRBJ2-7 | - | TRBV3-1 | CASSPTGQSNNEQYF | TGTGCCAGCAGTCCTACGGGACAGAGTAACAATGAGCAGTACTTC
- | TRBJ2-7 | few | TRBV24-1 | CATSESTGPSYEQYF | TGTGCCACCAGTGAGTCCACAGGGCCCTCCTACGAGCAGTACTTC
TRBD1 | TRBJ1-5 | - | TRBV7-2 | CASSLSDRGLGQPQHF | TGTGCCAGCAGCTTAAGTGACAGGGGGCTGGGTCAGCCCCAGCATTTT
- | TRBJ2-1 | - | TRBV7-8 | CASRVRGPRNEQFF | TGTGCCAGCAGAGTAAGGGGCCCTCGGAATGAGCAGTTCTTC
- | TRBJ1-4 | few | TRBV3-1 | CASSPRVVGEKLFF | TGTGCCAGCAGCCCAAGGGTTGTAGGTGAAAAACTGTTTTTT
- | TRBJ2-3 | - | TRBV6-2/TRBV6-3 | CASTRDTSTDTQYF | TGTGCCAGCACCCGAGACACTAGCACAGATACGCAGTATTTT
- | TRBJ2-7 | - | TRBV20-1 | CSFKVYEQYF | TGCAGTTTCAAGGTCTACGAGCAGTACTTC
- | TRBJ2-1 | - | TRBV7-2 | CASIRRRTYNEQFF | TGTGCCAGCATCCGACGTAGGACCTACAATGAGCAGTTCTTC
- | TRBJ1-1 | few | TRBV12-3/TRBV12-4 | CASSLRYGAEAFF | TGTGCCAGCAGTTTAAGGTACGGGGCTGAAGCTTTCTTT
- | TRBJ1-6 | few | TRBV11-2 | CASSLVGSSYNSPLHF | TGTGCCAGCAGCTTAGTAGGGAGCTCCTATAATTCACCCCTCCACTTT
- | TRBJ1-6 | - | TRBV9 | CASSVAWESSYNSPLHF | TGTGCCAGCAGCGTAGCCTGGGAAAGCTCCTATAATTCACCCCTCCACTTT
- | TRBJ1-5 | - | TRBV20-1 | CSARQGIQPQHF | TGCAGTGCTAGGCAGGGTATTCAGCCCCAGCATTTT
TRBD1 | TRBJ2-1 | - | TRBV10-1 | CASRPGTGVSEQFF | TGCGCCAGCAGGCCCGGGACAGGGGTTAGTGAGCAGTTCTTC
- | TRBJ2-3 | few | TRBV29-1 | CSVGDNTQYF | TGCAGCGTTGGGGATAATACGCAGTATTTT
TRBD2 | TRBJ2-7 | - | TRBV5-1 | CASSFPPGPGGNEQYF | TGCGCCAGCAGTTTCCCCCCGGGACCGGGGGGGAACGAGCAGTACTTC
- | TRBJ2-7 | - | TRBV6-5 | CASSSGAGWEQYF | TGTGCCAGCAGTTCAGGGGCCGGGTGGGAGCAGTACTTC
TRBD1 | TRBJ1-1 | once | TRBV27 | CASRYRGKSTEAFF | TGTGCCAGCAGATACAGGGGCAAGAGCACTGAAGCTTTCTTT
- | TRBJ2-2 | - | TRBV10-3 | CAISDGSGFGAGELFF | TGTGCCATCAGTGATGGGTCCGGGTTCGGTGCCGGGGAGCTGTTTTTT
TRBD2 | TRBJ2-2 | - | TRBV14 | CASSQVPGGRYTGELFF | TGTGCCAGCAGCCAAGTACCGGGAGGTCGCTACACCGGGGAGCTGTTTTTT
- | TRBJ2-1 | - | TRBV30 | CAGTPLGEQFF | TGTGCCGGGACACCCTTAGGTGAGCAGTTCTTC
TRBD1 | TRBJ2-1 | few | TRBV28 | CASRRTGNNEQFF | TGTGCCAGCAGACGGACAGGGAACAATGAGCAGTTCTTC
TRBD2 | TRBJ2-3 | - | TRBV7-3 | CASSLRLAGDLADTQYF | TGTGCCAGCAGCTTAAGGCTAGCGGGAGATCTCGCAGATACGCAGTATTTT
- | TRBJ2-1 | - | TRBV30 | CAWSRGSGRSNEQFF | TGTGCCTGGAGTAGGGGTTCAGGGAGAAGCAATGAGCAGTTCTTC
- | TRBJ1-1 | - | TRBV7-8 | CASSLTVVTEAFF | TGTGCCAGCAGCTTAACCGTGGTCACTGAAGCTTTCTTT
- | TRBJ2-7 | - | TRBV6-9 | CAGRGLPYEQYF | TGTGCCGGTCGAGGGCTACCCTACGAGCAGTACTTC